This T cell receptor beta chain was retrieved from a study of T cells in Graves' hyperthyroidism and ophthalmopathy. Study conclusions and caveats: Blood shared most expanded thyroid clonotypes above 0.001. The model identified upcoming ophthalmopathy a median approximately six months ahead of onset.

From RNA transcripts, TCR beta CDR3 regions were amplified. Researchers ran a first-round RT-PCR on the TCR CDR3 using the HTBI primer set. TCRdb itself ran the multiplex PCR reads through MiXCR, one entry per CDR3 protein. The profile shows some 490,000 distinct CDR3 sequences, roughly 22% of them singletons. This clonotype showed up just a few times. Its antigen is undetermined. The CDR3 is 16 residues long. Looked up from germline, CDR1 is MNHEY and CDR2 is SVGAGI. V shed 2 bases and J 4 bases; nucleotides not matched to a gene: 10. The V gene is TRBV6-5, the J gene TRBJ1-2; 7 nucleotides align to TRBD1. The source material was blood. The origin of this receptor is a woman aged 70-85 years with Graves' ophthalmopathy. The CDR3 coding sequence is TGTGCCAGCAGTTACAGTTTGGGACAGATGACCTATGGCTACACCTTC. Protein sequence: CASSYSLGQMTYGYTF.